The 26 T cell receptor beta chains given below trace back to one sample, sequenced in a study of CD8+ T cells in alopecia areata. Isolated RNA was reverse transcribed into cDNA used as the sequencing template. The data were produced by immunoSEQ multiplex PCR, yet TCRdb's version contains in-frame clones alone and is incomplete. This table has 150,000 or so clones, 45% to 50% appearing once. This specimen consisted of CD8+ T cells sorted from blood, obtained at week 0. The source is a human donor with alopecia areata.

V and J are TRBV2 and TRBJ1-2, with D possibly matching TRBD1 (5 bases). Germline-derived CDR1 and CDR2 are SNHLY and FYNNEI. Trimming pared 9 bases from V and 1 base from J, leaving 21 bases between. The CDR3 has 16 amino acids. CDR3 nucleotide sequence: TGTGCCAGACTCGACCCGACAGTGAACTTTAACTATGGCTACACCTTC. It translates to CARLDPTVNFNYGYTF.

CDR3 loop: CASSRDRVQETQYF. CDR3 sequence (DNA): TGTGCCAGCAGCAGGGACAGGGTCCAAGAGACCCAGTACTTC. This rearrangement joins TRBV11-2 to TRBJ2-5; 9 positions match TRBD1. The CDR3 runs 14 residues. Germline CDR1 reads SGHAT; CDR2 reads FQNNGV. The junction had 2 bases not matched to a gene; V was cut back by 5 bases and J by 1 base. The full variable domain, in which reference TRBV11-2 and TRBJ2-5 provide the parts outside the CDR3, is EAGVAQSPRYKIIEKRQSVAFWCNPISGHATLYWYQQILGQGPKLLIQFQNNGVVDDSQLPKDRFSAERLKGVDSTLKIQPAKLEDSAVYLCASSRDRVQETQYFGPGTRLLVL.

This clone was detected once. The sample carries other DNA sequences with the same CDR3. The J gene is TRBJ1-5, the V gene TRBV5-1; D uncertain. The germline CDR1 and CDR2 sequences are SGHRS and YFSETQ. This CDR3 comprises 14 residues. The V end lost 2 bases, the J end lost 4 bases, and 10 bases lay between the germline ends. As DNA, the CDR3 is TGCGCCAGCAGCTTTGAAGGAGGGAATCAGCCCCAGCATTTT. Translation gives CASSFEGGNQPQHF.

The rearrangement links TRBV10-2 to TRBJ2-5; D gene unclear. The CDR3 runs 16 residues. Trimming stripped 3 bases from V and 3 bases from J, with 17 bases between. CDR1 is WSHSY and CDR2 is SAAADI in the germline V gene. CDR3 residues: CASSDLATAWEETQYF. DNA of the CDR3: TGCGCCAGCAGTGATTTGGCCACTGCATGGGAAGAGACCCAGTACTTC.

The chain couples TRBV30 to TRBJ1-2, with D perhaps matching TRBD1 (5 bases). Trimming cost V 1 base and J 5 bases, with 11 bases left between them. This CDR3 spans 13 amino acids. CDR1 and CDR2 (germline): GTSNPN, SVGIG (reference sequence). DNA of the CDR3: TGTGCCTGGAGTGGCGGGACGGCGTATGGCTACACCTTC. Translating gives CAWSGGTAYGYTF.

The chain's CDR3 is CSVEGGGDYEQYF. The CDR3 nucleotides read TGCAGCGTTGAGGGTGGGGGCGACTACGAGCAGTACTTC. The chain has TRBV29-1 and TRBJ2-7; the D gene is possibly TRBD1 (6 bases). This CDR3 region has 13 residues. From germline, CDR1 is SQVTM and CDR2 ANQGSEA. The V and J ends lost 3 bases and 3 bases respectively, with 12 bases between them.

V and J are TRBV5-6 and TRBJ2-7; D may match TRBD1 or TRBD2 (7 bases each). CDR3 length equals 16 residues. V dropped 5 bases and J dropped 2 bases, with 20 bases sitting between them. The germline V gene encodes CDR1 SGHDT and CDR2 YYEEEE. CDR3 DNA sequence: TGTGCCAGCAGTTCCTCAGGGGGGGCTCCAACCTACGAGCAGTACTTC. This sequence encodes CASSSSGGAPTYEQYF.

The chain links TRBV27 to TRBJ1-5, with D hard to call. The CDR3 loop spans 14 amino acids. In germline, CDR1 is MNHEY, CDR2 SMNVEV (reference sequence). The V gene lost 2 bases and the J gene lost 0 bases, with 5 bases spanning the gap. In DNA, the CDR3 is TGTGCCAGCAGTTTAAGAGGTAGCAATCAGCCCCAGCATTTT. Amino acid sequence: CASSLRGSNQPQHF.

This clone was recorded a few times. The J gene is TRBJ1-1, the V gene TRBV29-1; possibly TRBD1 for D (5 bases). This CDR3 is 13 amino acids long. The germline V and J ends were trimmed by 7 bases and 1 base, with 13 bases remaining between them. CDR1 and CDR2 from the germline V gene are SQVTM and ANQGSEA. The CDR3 DNA is TGCAGCGCCGTGGGGGAATCGAACACTGAAGCTTTCTTT. Translating gives CSAVGESNTEAFF.

V is TRBV5-6 and J is TRBJ1-1, with D maybe TRBD1 (6 bases). This CDR3 comprises 12 residues. Trimming took off 4 bases at V and 10 bases at J, with 14 bases between the two ends. Germline values: CDR1 SGHDT, CDR2 YYEEEE. CDR3 region: CASSPGGAAAFF. The CDR3 DNA follows: TGTGCCAGCAGCCCCGGGGGGGCGGCAGCTTTCTTT.

This clone occurred a few times. The V gene is TRBV7-9, the J gene TRBJ1-1; D might be TRBD1 (5 bases). This CDR3 comprises 13 residues. The germline V and J ends were trimmed by 6 bases and 5 bases, with 13 bases remaining between them. Germline V gene lookup returns CDR1 SEHNR and CDR2 FQNEAQ (reference sequence). CDR3 sequence: CASSLPGGTEAFF. CDR3 in DNA: TGTGCCAGCAGTCTACCTGGGGGGACTGAAGCTTTCTTT.

This clone has only a few counts. CDR3 amino acids: CSVKGQGDYGYTF. The CDR3 DNA is TGCAGCGTTAAGGGACAGGGAGACTATGGCTACACCTTC. V is TRBV29-1 and J is TRBJ1-2, with 9 positions matching TRBD1. CDR1 is SQVTM and CDR2 is ANQGSEA in the germline V gene. The CDR3 loop spans 13 amino acids. V lost 5 bases and J lost 3; bases outside the gene matches: 4.

The table lists this clone with a few counts. This chain uses TRBV2 with TRBJ2-3, with 9 bases identical to TRBD2. V shed 2 bases and J 0 bases; nucleotides not matched to a gene: 3. There are 16 residues in the CDR3. The germline V gene encodes CDR1 SNHLY and CDR2 FYNNEI. The CDR3 bases are TGTGCCAGCAGTGAATGGCGGGGGGGAAGCACAGATACGCAGTATTTT. Its translation is CASSEWRGGSTDTQYF.

The V gene is TRBV15, the J gene TRBJ2-7, with D possibly matching TRBD1 (5 bases). V was pared by 9 bases and J by 4 bases, with 10 bases between. The CDR3 sequence is 11 residues long. Per germline, CDR1 LNHNV and CDR2 YYDKDF (reference sequence). The CDR3 loop reads CATGREYEQYF. The CDR3 DNA reads TGTGCCACGGGCAGGGAATACGAGCAGTACTTC.

This chain uses TRBV5-1 with TRBJ2-6, with D possibly TRBD1 on 6 matching bases. This CDR3 contains 16 residues. In germline, CDR1 is SGHRS, CDR2 YFSETQ. Trimming removed 1 base from V and 2 bases from J, with 10 bases in between. For the CDR3, the DNA is TGCGCCAGCAGCTTGACCAGGGGAACTGGGGCCAACGTCCTGACTTTC. Amino acids: CASSLTRGTGANVLTF.

This chain connects TRBV27 to TRBJ1-1, with D possibly being TRBD1 (5 bases). Trimming removed 6 bases from V and 4 bases from J, with 18 bases in between. The CDR3 sequence is 15 residues long. Looked up from germline, CDR1 is MNHEY and CDR2 is SMNVEV (reference sequence). CDR3 amino acids: CASSTIGGWGTEAFF. The CDR3 DNA reads as TGTGCCAGCAGCACGATTGGGGGGTGGGGCACTGAAGCTTTCTTT.

This clone was seen a handful of times. This chain joins TRBV10-3 and TRBJ2-3, with a weak D call TRBD1 (6 bases). This CDR3 spans 17 amino acids. Trimming left V 0 bases short and J 2 bases short, with 15 bases between. Germline CDR1 ENHRY, CDR2 SYGVKD. The CDR3 loop reads CAISESVGTGSTDTQYF. The DNA of the CDR3 is TGTGCCATCAGTGAGTCGGTTGGTACAGGGTCCACAGATACGCAGTATTTT.

The chain carries TRBV5-6 and TRBJ2-3; the D call may be TRBD1 or TRBD2 (5 bases each). Germline V gene sequence: CDR1 SGHDT, CDR2 YYEEEE. V was shortened by 2 bases and J by 4 bases, with 11 bases between the two germline ends. The CDR3 is 14 residues long. CDR3 in DNA: TGTGCCAGCAGCTTCGAGGGGACGCCAGATACGCAGTATTTT. Protein sequence: CASSFEGTPDTQYF.

The chain carries TRBV6-5 and TRBJ2-1; no reliable D call. V lost 6 bases to trimming and J lost 3 bases, with 9 bases between them. There are 13 residues in the CDR3. Germline V gives CDR1 MNHEY, CDR2 SVGAGI. The CDR3 coding sequence is TGTGCCAGCAGCTCGCCGGACTACAATGAGCAGTTCTTC. Protein sequence: CASSSPDYNEQFF.

This clone was seen only a few times. The chain carries TRBV5-6 and TRBJ2-1; D might be TRBD2 (6 bases). This CDR3 comprises 14 residues. The germline CDR1 and CDR2 sequences are SGHDT and YYEEEE. V was pared by 1 base and J by 12 bases, with 17 bases between. This CDR3 reads CASSLRDSVKGQFF. DNA for the CDR3: TGTGCCAGCAGCTTGAGGGACTCGGTAAAAGGGCAGTTCTTC.

The chain is built from TRBV29-1 and TRBJ1-1; D is undetermined. V gave up 7 bases and J gave up 1 base, with 13 bases separating them. CDR1 and CDR2 from the germline V gene are SQVTM and ANQGSEA. The CDR3 runs 13 residues. CDR3 DNA sequence: TGCAGCGCCGGACGGGGAGAGAACACTGAAGCTTTCTTT. It is translated as CSAGRGENTEAFF.

V is TRBV27 and J is TRBJ2-7; D is ambiguous. The CDR3 extends over 13 amino acids. V shed 2 bases and J shed 3 bases, with 8 bases lying between them. Germline values: CDR1 MNHEY, CDR2 SMNVEV (reference sequence). For the CDR3, the DNA is TGTGCCAGCAGTTTAATACAAGACTACGAGCAGTACTTC. Residues: CASSLIQDYEQYF.

V and J are TRBV9 and TRBJ2-7, with D perhaps matching TRBD2 (5 bases). V was trimmed by 0 bases and J by 9 bases, leaving 16 bases between them. The CDR3 covers 14 residues. CDR1 is SGDLS, CDR2 YYNGEE, per germline. The CDR3 sequence is CASSVAWENERQYF. The CDR3 DNA reads as TGTGCCAGCAGCGTAGCGTGGGAGAACGAGCGGCAGTACTTC.

About this clone: This specimen includes other DNA sequences encoding the same CDR3. The V and J genes are TRBV9 and TRBJ1-1, with D tentatively TRBD1 (5 bases). The CDR3 consists of 14 residues. Germline CDR1 and CDR2: SGDLS and YYNGEE. Trimming cost V 2 bases and J 2 bases, with 10 bases left between them. CDR3: CASSVAGTNTEAFF. For the CDR3, the DNA is TGTGCCAGCAGCGTGGCAGGGACTAACACTGAAGCTTTCTTT.

In its sample, this clone was seen a few times. The genes are TRBV11-2 and TRBJ2-3, with 15 bases aligning to TRBD2. CDR3 size: 16 residues. V shed 5 bases and J 6 bases; nucleotides not matched to a gene: 6. Germline V lookup: CDR1 SGHAT, CDR2 FQNNGV. CDR3 region: CASSPWTSGGGDTQYF. In DNA, the CDR3 is TGTGCCAGCAGCCCCTGGACTAGCGGGGGGGGTGATACGCAGTATTTT.

This chain joins TRBV29-1 and TRBJ1-2, with D tentatively TRBD1 (5 bases). The CDR3 has 12 amino acids. Germline CDR1 is SQVTM and CDR2 is ANQGSEA. V shed 7 bases and J shed 3 bases, with 12 bases lying between them. CDR3 nucleotide sequence: TGCAGCGCCTACGGGGGGGACTATGGCTACACCTTC. Amino acids: CSAYGGDYGYTF.